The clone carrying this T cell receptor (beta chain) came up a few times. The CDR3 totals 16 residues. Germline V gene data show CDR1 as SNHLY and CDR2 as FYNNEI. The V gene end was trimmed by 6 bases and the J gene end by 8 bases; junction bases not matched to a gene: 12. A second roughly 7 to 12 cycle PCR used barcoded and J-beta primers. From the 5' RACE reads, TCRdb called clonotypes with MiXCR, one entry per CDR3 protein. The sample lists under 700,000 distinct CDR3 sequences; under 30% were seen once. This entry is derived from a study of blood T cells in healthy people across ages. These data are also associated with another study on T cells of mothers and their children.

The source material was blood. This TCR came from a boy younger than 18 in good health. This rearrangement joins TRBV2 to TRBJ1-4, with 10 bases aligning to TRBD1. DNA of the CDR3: TGTGCCAGCAGACCTCCCGGGACAGGGGCCCGGGAAAAACTGTTTTTT. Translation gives CASRPPGTGAREKLFF.